This TCR beta chain is from a study of blood T cell repertoires in COVID-19 (dated by TCRdb to 2019 to 2021). About the study as a whole: Collaborator samples came from the United States, Italy and Spain and covered acute and convalescent phases of COVID-19. Deeply sampled blood TCRbeta repertoires from subjects exposed to, actively infected with, or recovered from COVID-19 were included in the dataset. Where available, HLA class I and class II types were taken from metadata supplied by the sample provider and were not determined by assay-based typing. Sample metadata almost always included a de-identified subject ID, COVID-19 status, age in years and sex. The samples were drawn from the first 160 participants of the ongoing ImmuneRACE study and from some 1,300 subjects provided by 6 global collaborators. The material from the prospective study consisted of cDNA or gDNA derived from T cells, B-cell-depleted T cells, or PBMCs. The repertoires were made available in a free public database intended to serve as a resource for research on the immune response to SARS-CoV-2. The full study reports these points: Clinical and demographic metadata were provided uncurated, with the amount varying by source and participant.

A single count supports this clone. It lacks a known antigen. There are no base qualities to consult, and no much larger clone falls within one base. TCRbeta CDR3 regions were amplified from genomic DNA using the immunoSEQ Assay, a bias-controlled multiplex PCR. In the original analysis: The number of nucleated cells in each sample was estimated from the amplification of reference gene primers within the assay. To quantify the absolute abundance of each unique TCRbeta CDR3 rearrangement, sequence reads were collapsed and filtered. For each sample, productive Simpson clonality was calculated as the square root of Simpson's diversity index over productive rearrangements. In TCRdb, the immuneACCESS table is reduced to in-frame sequences with V and J assigned. These tables do not hold every clone; where another copy was compared, an unresolved V gene accounts for under half, and the others remain unexplained. The DNA gave D and trimming, while V, J and clone size come from that table. Across this sample there are 150,000 or so clones, with roughly nine tenths seen only once. Under 15% of the sample lies in the top ten.

The CDR3 contains 11 residues, cysteine and phenylalanine counted. Only CDR3 DNA remains: 33 bases, in frame from the first base. Taken from the germline V gene (reference sequence), the CDR1 and CDR2 loops are LNHDA and SQIVND. The junction carries 9 bases between V and J, which are trimmed by 7 bases and 5 bases respectively. One collaborating source in Seattle enrolled patients during active infection and followed them longitudinally through the course of disease. Collaborating institutions collected whole blood in K2EDTA tubes following their own protocols. For TCRbeta analysis, collaborator samples were shipped as frozen whole blood, as isolated PBMCs, or as DNA extracted from either sample type.

The source of this sequence is a man aged 18 to 29 with COVID-19, enrolled during active disease. The sequenced sample consisted of peripheral blood. In this chain, TRBV19 is recombined with TRBJ2-7; tentative D gene TRBD1, with 5 bases matching. The nucleotides are TGTGCCAGTATGTGGGGCAACGAGCAGTACTTC. Its coded protein is CASMWGNEQYF.